The 5 T cell receptor beta chains below all came from one sample that was sequenced in a study of control samples from healthy donors and cancer patients. Clones were sequenced by immunoSEQ multiplex PCR, and TCRdb holds only the in-frame ones, with some missing. The table has fewer than 200,000 clones, 85% to 90% seen once. The specimen was blood. These receptors were obtained from a woman aged 45-60 years in good health.

The chain carries TRBV7-9 and TRBJ1-1; D not certain. Germline V lookup: CDR1 SEHNR, CDR2 FQNEAQ (reference sequence). V was trimmed by 5 bases and J by 2 bases, leaving 3 bases between them. The CDR3 loop spans 11 amino acids. In DNA, the CDR3 is TGTGCCAGCAGCCTTAACACTGAAGCTTTCTTT. Translation gives CASSLNTEAFF.

This chain links TRBV4-2 with TRBJ1-2; D unresolved. Trimming stripped 0 bases from V and 5 bases from J, with 10 bases between. CDR1 LGHNA and CDR2 YNFKEQ come from the germline V gene. This CDR3 region has 14 residues. CDR3 loop: CASSQDHGRYGYTF. The DNA of the CDR3 is TGTGCCAGCAGCCAAGATCACGGGCGGTATGGCTACACCTTC.

J is TRBJ2-1 and V is TRBV5-1; 7 positions agree with TRBD1. CDR3 length: 12 amino acids. Unmatched junction bases numbered 2, after V lost 4 bases and J lost 7 bases. Germline CDR1 is SGHRS and CDR2 is YFSETQ. The CDR3 sequence: CASSPDRNEQFF. DNA for the CDR3: TGCGCCAGCAGCCCGGACAGGAATGAGCAGTTCTTC.

The V call is TRBV9, the J call TRBJ1-4, with 9 bases aligning to TRBD1. This CDR3 spans 15 amino acids. J gave up 7 bases and V 3 bases, and 7 bases lay outside the gene matches. Germline V gene data show CDR1 as SGDLS and CDR2 as YYNGEE. The CDR3 sequence: CASSAIQGAGEKLFF. The CDR3 DNA reads TGTGCCAGCAGCGCCATACAGGGGGCCGGTGAAAAACTGTTTTTT.

The chain is built from TRBV28 and TRBJ1-2; perhaps TRBD1 as D (6 bases). The CDR3 loop spans 14 amino acids. The germline V gene encodes CDR1 MDHEN and CDR2 SYDVKM. Trimming shortened V by 3 bases and J by 4 bases, and 12 bases separated the two germline ends. The CDR3 nucleotides read TGTGCCAGCAGTTTGAGGCAGGGGATCTATGGCTACACCTTC. Amino acid sequence: CASSLRQGIYGYTF.